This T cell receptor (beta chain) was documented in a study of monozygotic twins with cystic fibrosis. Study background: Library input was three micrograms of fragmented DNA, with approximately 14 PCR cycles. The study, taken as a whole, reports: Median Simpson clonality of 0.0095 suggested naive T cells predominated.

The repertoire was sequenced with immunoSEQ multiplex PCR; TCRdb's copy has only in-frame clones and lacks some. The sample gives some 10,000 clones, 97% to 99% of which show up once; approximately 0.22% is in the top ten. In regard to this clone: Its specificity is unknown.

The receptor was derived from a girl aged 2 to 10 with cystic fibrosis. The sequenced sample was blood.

The CDR3 sequence: CASRSQVRADTQYF. The CDR3 bases are TGTGCCAGCAGATCTCAGGTACGCGCAGATACGCAGTATTTT. This chain uses TRBV28 with TRBJ2-3; D not certain. Deletions cut 6 bases from V and 4 bases from J, with 14 bases between. The length of the CDR3 is 14 residues. Per germline, CDR1 MDHEN and CDR2 SYDVKM. Variable domain in full (rest from reference TRBV28 and TRBJ2-3): DVKVTQSSRYLVKRTGEKVFLECVQDMDHENMFWYRQDPGLGLRLIYFSYDVKMKEKGDIPEGYSVSREKKERFSLILESASTNQTSMYLCASRSQVRADTQYFGPGTRLTVL.